One sample yielded the 9 T cell receptor beta chains listed below, sequenced in a study of cytomegalovirus exposure and HLA in healthy donors. Assay used: immunoSEQ multiplex PCR; TCRdb lists only in-frame clones, some missing. Here the sample spans 150,000 to 200,000 clones, approximately 84% being singletons. Sequencing was done on a sample of PBMCs. The receptors originated from a man between 25 and 39 years old in good health and CMV-seropositive.

The genes are TRBV9 and TRBJ2-2; weak D call: TRBD2 (5 bases). Trimming pared 0 bases from V and 0 bases from J, leaving 9 bases between. CDR3 size: 16 residues. Germline V gene lookup returns CDR1 SGDLS and CDR2 YYNGEE. In nucleotides, the CDR3 is TGTGCCAGCAGCGTAGATGGAGGCCCGAACACCGGGGAGCTGTTTTTT. It codes for CASSVDGGPNTGELFF. Filled out from reference TRBV9 and TRBJ2-2, the complete variable domain reads DSGVTQTPKHLITATGQRVTLRCSPRSGDLSVYWYQQSLDQGLQFLIQYYNGEERAKGNILERFSAQQFPDLHSELNLSSLELGDSALYFCASSVDGGPNTGELFFGEGSRLTVL.

The chain employs TRBV27 and TRBJ2-1; 8 bases map to TRBD2. In germline, CDR1 is MNHEY, CDR2 SMNVEV (reference sequence). Trimming cost V 6 bases and J 4 bases; bases outside gene matches: 5. CDR3 size: 14 residues. The CDR3 DNA is TGTGCCAGCAGGTCTAGCGGGTTGTACAATGAGCAGTTCTTC. This encodes CASRSSGLYNEQFF.

The chain combines TRBV19 with TRBJ2-1, with 7 bases fitting TRBD2. Germline V gene lookup returns CDR1 LNHDA and CDR2 SQIVND (reference sequence). The CDR3 extends over 15 amino acids. V dropped 1 base and J dropped 3; count of bases not matched to a gene: 3. CDR3 loop: CASSIASGLYNEQFF. As DNA, the CDR3 is TGTGCCAGTAGTATAGCTAGCGGCCTCTACAATGAGCAGTTCTTC.

This clone has only a few counts. V gene TRBV5-6 combines with J gene TRBJ1-2; the D is unclear. V was pared by 2 bases and J by 2 bases, with 10 bases between. The CDR3 extends over 14 amino acids. Germline V gene lookup returns CDR1 SGHDT and CDR2 YYEEEE. As DNA, the CDR3 is TGTGCCAGCAGCTTATTTAGCCCCAACTATGGCTACACCTTC. Translated: CASSLFSPNYGYTF.

The chain combines TRBV6-6 with TRBJ2-7; tentatively, D is TRBD1 (6 bases). This CDR3 spans 15 amino acids. Germline-derived CDR1 and CDR2 are MNHNY and SVGAGI (reference sequence). Trimming pared 5 bases from V and 1 base from J, leaving 15 bases between. The CDR3 nucleotides read TGTGCCAGCAGTACGTACCGGGACACTTCCTACGAGCAGTACTTC. Protein product: CASSTYRDTSYEQYF.

The chain links TRBV4-1 to TRBJ2-3, with 9 bases that match TRBD2. CDR1 is MGHRA, CDR2 YSYEKL, per germline. The CDR3 covers 15 residues. With V trimmed by 10 bases and J by 1 base, 9 bases remained unmatched. The CDR3 is CATMGLAGRTDTQYF. DNA of the CDR3: TGCGCCACCATGGGGCTAGCGGGACGCACAGATACGCAGTATTTT.

A single count supports this clone. The V gene is TRBV12-2, the J gene TRBJ2-7; the table assigns TRBD2, which was not confirmed against the DNA. TRBV12-2 corresponds to a pseudogene. The CDR3 contains 16 residues. CDR3 in DNA: TGTGCAAGTCGCTTAGATGACGAGGATAAGACCTACGAGCAGTACTTC. It codes for CASRLDDEDKTYEQYF.

This clone has a single count. The gene calls are TRBV9 and TRBJ2-3; D is perhaps TRBD2 (5 bases). The CDR3 is made up of 13 amino acids. Germline V CDR1 and CDR2: SGDLS, YYNGEE. Trimming left V 0 bases short and J 10 bases short, with 12 bases between. CDR3 in amino acids: CASSVEEEAAQYF. CDR3 nucleotide sequence: TGTGCCAGCAGCGTAGAGGAGGAGGCGGCGCAGTATTTT.

The chain uses TRBV30 and TRBJ2-3, with 12 bases matching TRBD2. The junction had 3 bases not matched to a gene; V was cut back by 2 bases and J by 0 bases. Germline lookup yields CDR1 GTSNPN and CDR2 SVGIG (reference sequence). The CDR3 is 16 residues long. The CDR3 reads CAWSLAGGTSTDTQYF. CDR3 nucleotides: TGTGCCTGGAGTCTAGCGGGGGGGACTAGCACAGATACGCAGTATTTT.